This T cell receptor (beta chain) was identified during a study of shared clonotypes between healthy human individuals. Whole-study results and caveats: Shared across a few donors were around 5% of the naive CD4 clonotypes.

The naive CD8 population came from CD45RO-negative cells selected for CCR7, without terminally differentiated effector memory CD45RA+ cells. As for this clone: The target antigen is unknown.

Each subset's genomic DNA was shared equally among a number of immunoSEQ plates. The protocol was immunoSEQ multiplex PCR, while the TCRdb copy is restricted to in-frame clones and leaves out a portion. The sample gives about 600,000 clones, roughly 95% of which show up once; 0.11% is in the top ten. Sequenced material: naive CD8+ T cells sorted from blood. The sequence derives from a woman aged 25 to 39 in good health.

CDR3 nucleotides: TGTGCCAGCAGCGCCGAGGGGGCGGAAGATACGCAGTATTTT. The encoded protein is CASSAEGAEDTQYF. The V gene is TRBV13, the J gene TRBJ2-3, with 7 bases matching TRBD1. V shed 5 bases, J shed 5 bases, and the junction held 7 bases outside the gene matches. CDR1 is PRHDT and CDR2 is FYEKMQ in the germline V gene (reference sequence). CDR3 length: 14 residues.